This TCR beta chain was identified during a study of cytomegalovirus exposure and HLA in healthy donors. Method: immunoSEQ multiplex PCR; TCRdb's copy keeps in-frame clones and lacks some. The table has under 250,000 clones, about 81% seen once; the top ten hold around 1.2%. Comments on this clone: Its matching antigen is unknown. Distinct nucleotide sequences in the sample also encode this CDR3.

Findings and caveats of the study: It was found in a later analysis that first-cohort TCR clusters tended to co-occur in the 130 or so validation repertoires.

CDR1 and CDR2 (germline): MNHEY, SVGAGI. This CDR3 has 15 residues. The ends were cut back, 4 bases at V and 0 bases at J, with 13 bases in the middle. This TCR came from a woman under 40 in good health and CMV-seronegative. The sequenced material came from PBMCs. The J gene is TRBJ2-7, the V gene TRBV6-5, with a tentative D call TRBD2 (6 bases). The CDR3 loop reads CASSSGAGGSYEQYF. DNA of the CDR3: TGTGCCAGCAGTTCAGGAGCCGGGGGCTCCTACGAGCAGTACTTC.